The 13 T cell receptor beta chains reported below all come from one sample, sequenced in a study of cytomegalovirus exposure and HLA in healthy donors (dated by TCRdb to about 2017). Library prep was done by the immunoSEQ multiplex PCR assay. The multiplex PCR relied on a mix of 60 forward primers for TCR Vbeta segments and 13 reverse primers for TCR Jbeta segments. TCRdb stores this immuneACCESS table with in-frame sequences only. Part of the clones is absent; in the studies checked, under half of the shortfall reflects unresolved V genes, and no reason is known for the rest. This sample holds 250,000 to 350,000 clones; roughly 80% were observed only once. About 0.3% of the sample is in the top ten clones. Sequenced sample: PBMCs. The receptors originated from a girl aged 2 to 9 in good health and CMV-seronegative.

The V call is TRBV6-5, the J call TRBJ1-1, with D unresolved. This CDR3 is built from 12 residues. V shed 6 bases and J shed 0 bases, with 5 bases lying between them. Germline V lookup: CDR1 MNHEY, CDR2 SVGAGI. The CDR3 coding sequence is TGTGCCAGCAGACGGGTGAACACTGAAGCTTTCTTT. Protein: CASRRVNTEAFF.

The chain has TRBV27 and TRBJ1-6, with D maybe TRBD1 (5 bases). The CDR3 covers 12 residues. Germline V gene lookup returns CDR1 MNHEY and CDR2 SMNVEV (reference sequence). Deletions cut 5 bases from V and 10 bases from J, with 9 bases between. CDR3 in DNA: TGTGCCAGCAGTCCCGCAGGGTCACCCCTCCACTTT. It codes for CASSPAGSPLHF.

This clone occurred once. V usage is TRBV30 and J usage is TRBJ2-7, with 8 positions matching TRBD1. CDR1 is GTSNPN, CDR2 SVGIG, per germline (reference sequence). The CDR3 loop spans 11 amino acids. V dropped 2 bases and J dropped 7; count of bases not matched to a gene: 1. The CDR3 is CAWSQGAEQYF. CDR3 coding DNA: TGTGCCTGGAGTCAGGGGGCGGAGCAGTACTTC.

The chain employs TRBV19 and TRBJ1-2, with D perhaps TRBD1 (6 bases). Germline-derived CDR1 and CDR2 are LNHDA and SQIVND (reference sequence). CDR3 length: 13 residues. The V gene lost 8 bases and the J gene lost 2 bases, with 12 bases spanning the gap. The CDR3 here is CASLRQDNYGYTF. The CDR3 region has the DNA TGTGCCAGTCTCCGACAGGACAACTATGGCTACACCTTC.

This clone has a single count. V gene TRBV4-2 combines with J gene TRBJ1-6, with a possible D match to TRBD1 (6 bases). This CDR3 is 16 amino acids long. Per the germline V gene, CDR1 is LGHNA and CDR2 is YNFKEQ. Between the trimmed V and J ends, which lost 3 bases and 3 bases, there was a span of 12 bases. This chain's CDR3 is CASSQATGSYNSPLHF. The CDR3 DNA reads as TGTGCCAGCAGCCAGGCTACAGGGAGCTATAATTCACCCCTCCACTTT.

The chain is built from TRBV18 and TRBJ1-4; TRBD1 is a possible D gene (6 bases). In germline, CDR1 is KGHSH, CDR2 LQKENI. This CDR3 is built from 14 residues. Trimming removed 3 bases from V and 12 bases from J, with 17 bases in between. In DNA, the CDR3 is TGTGCCAGCTCACCTTACCAGGGGTTGAAGGAACTGTTTTTT. Translating gives CASSPYQGLKELFF.

V is TRBV6-5 and J is TRBJ2-1, with 9 bases that match TRBD2. The CDR3 runs to 16 residues. The V segment lost 0 bases and the J segment 5 bases; nucleotides outside the gene matches: 5. Germline V gene data show CDR1 as MNHEY and CDR2 as SVGAGI. In DNA, the CDR3 is TGTGCCAGCAGTTACTCGACGTGGACTAGCGACAATGAGCAGTTCTTC. The encoded protein is CASSYSTWTSDNEQFF.

The genes are TRBV6-5 and TRBJ2-1, with a possible D match to TRBD2 (5 bases). Trimming removed 7 bases from V and 5 bases from J, with 18 bases in between. The CDR3 is made up of 15 amino acids. Per germline, CDR1 MNHEY and CDR2 SVGAGI. The CDR3, as DNA: TGTGCCAGCATCGACCTGGCGGGCCCAAACAATGAGCAGTTCTTC. Protein sequence: CASIDLAGPNNEQFF.

This clone occurred a few times. The chain combines TRBV7-2 with TRBJ1-2; D call uncertain. Germline loops: CDR1 SGHTA, CDR2 FQGNSA. This CDR3 region has 13 residues. V dropped 5 bases and J dropped 8 bases, with 15 bases sitting between them. CDR3 coding DNA: TGTGCCAGCAGCCCTACGGGGAGTAGGGGCTACACCTTC. Translating gives CASSPTGSRGYTF.

The chain couples TRBV6-5 to TRBJ1-4; a possible D gene is TRBD1 (5 bases). Per germline, CDR1 MNHEY and CDR2 SVGAGI. The CDR3 covers 14 residues. Trimming pared 7 bases from V and 7 bases from J, leaving 16 bases between. CDR3 bases: TGTGCCAGCAACTTTGGGGGGAGTGGTGAAAAACTGTTTTTT. Amino acids: CASNFGGSGEKLFF.

The genes are TRBV11-1 and TRBJ2-4; D may be TRBD2 (6 bases). Germline CDR1 and CDR2: SGHAT and FQDESV (reference sequence). This CDR3 spans 12 amino acids. V was shortened by 2 bases and J by 7 bases, with 6 bases between the two germline ends. The CDR3 DNA is TGTGCCAGCAGCTTAAGCGGGAACATTCAGTACTTC. As protein: CASSLSGNIQYF.

This sequence joins TRBV28 and TRBJ1-5; 7 bases match TRBD1. J was trimmed by 1 base and V by 7 bases; bases with no gene match: 4. CDR1 is MDHEN, CDR2 SYDVKM, per germline. The CDR3 consists of 14 residues. This CDR3 is CASIVDRSNQPQHF. CDR3 DNA: TGTGCCAGCATTGTGGACAGGAGCAATCAGCCCCAGCATTTT.

Only one count was recorded for this clone. The rearrangement uses TRBV5-1 and TRBJ1-1; TRBD1 might be the D (5 bases). Germline CDR1 reads SGHRS; CDR2 reads YFSETQ. This CDR3 spans 16 amino acids. Trimming pared 2 bases from V and 3 bases from J, leaving 17 bases between. The CDR3 DNA reads TGCGCCAGCAGCTTTAGAGAGACCAGGGAATACACTGAAGCTTTCTTT. Its protein is CASSFRETREYTEAFF.